These 20 T cell receptor beta chains originate from one sample sequenced in a study of PD-1 blockade in mismatch repair-deficient tumors. The assay was immunoSEQ multiplex PCR, and TCRdb's table has in-frame clones only and misses some. The repertoire consists of some 110,000 clones, with over 65% occurring once and the leading ten covering less than 5.5%. Sequenced material: peripheral blood, taken more than 58 weeks after starting pembrolizumab. Source of these receptors: an adult with mismatch repair-deficient cancer.

The CDR3 spells CASSFGGLGANVLTF. The CDR3 nucleotides are TGTGCCAGCAGTTTTGGGGGCCTCGGGGCCAACGTCCTGACTTTC. This chain uses TRBV27 with TRBJ2-6; possible D gene TRBD1, 6 bases. Trimming took 3 bases from V and 4 from J, leaving 10 bases between them. This CDR3 region has 15 residues. The germline V gene encodes CDR1 MNHEY and CDR2 SMNVEV (reference sequence).

The chain couples TRBV10-3 to TRBJ2-1; tentatively, D is TRBD1 or TRBD2 (6 bases each). Germline assignment: CDR1 ENHRY and CDR2 SYGVKD. The CDR3 consists of 16 residues. Trimming removed 2 bases from V and 6 bases from J, with 17 bases in between. CDR3 sequence: CAISEARLGGGNEQFF. Here the CDR3 DNA reads TGTGCCATCAGTGAGGCGAGACTAGGGGGTGGCAATGAGCAGTTCTTC.

The CDR3: CASSHWRRENEKLFF. The DNA of the CDR3 is TGTGCCAGCAGCCACTGGCGCAGGGAAAATGAAAAACTGTTTTTT. The chain is built from TRBV7-9 and TRBJ1-4; tentative D call: TRBD1 (5 bases). This CDR3 is built from 15 residues. Germline V CDR1 and CDR2: SEHNR, FQNEAQ (reference sequence). Trimming removed 5 bases at V and 5 bases at J, with 15 bases between. Combining the CDR3 with reference TRBV7-9 and TRBJ1-4 gives the whole variable domain DTGVSQNPRHKITKRGQNVTFRCDPISEHNRLYWYRQTLGQGPEFLTYFQNEAQLEKSRLLSDRFSAERPKGSFSTLEIQRTEQGDSAMYLCASSHWRRENEKLFFGSGTQLSVL.

The J gene is TRBJ2-1, the V gene TRBV7-2; 7 nucleotides align to TRBD1. The CDR3 loop spans 14 amino acids. With 5 bases clipped from V and 6 bases from J, the junction kept 7 bases outside the gene matches. The germline V gene has CDR1 SGHTA and CDR2 FQGNSA. The CDR3 loop reads CASSPDRASNEQFF. CDR3 sequence (DNA): TGTGCCAGCAGCCCAGACAGGGCAAGCAATGAGCAGTTCTTC.

This clone appeared a single time. In DNA form, the CDR3 reads TGCAGCGTTGAAAAGGGACAGGGGAATGAGCAGTTCTTC. It yields the protein CSVEKGQGNEQFF. The chain employs TRBV29-1 and TRBJ2-1; 10 bases fit TRBD1. Germline V gene sequence: CDR1 SQVTM, CDR2 ANQGSEA. With 2 bases clipped from V and 7 bases from J, the junction kept 2 bases outside the gene matches. The CDR3 has 13 amino acids.

The chain is built from TRBV30 and TRBJ1-1; 9 positions agree with TRBD1. Germline-derived CDR1 and CDR2 are GTSNPN and SVGIG (reference sequence). J was trimmed by 11 bases and V by 2 bases; bases with no gene match: 3. The CDR3 consists of 11 residues. The CDR3 is CAWSPGTGAFF. As DNA, the CDR3 is TGTGCCTGGAGTCCAGGGACAGGGGCTTTCTTT. The complete variable domain, with remaining parts taken from reference TRBV30 and TRBJ1-1, reads SQTIHQWPATLVQPVGSPLSLECTVEGTSNPNLYWYRQAAGRGLQLLFYSVGIGQISSEVPQNLSASRPQDRQFILSSKKLLLSDSGFYLCAWSPGTGAFFGQGTRLTVV.

This clone has a handful of counts. CDR3 region: CASSPLAGDASYEQYF. CDR3 coding DNA: TGTGCCAGCAGCCCTCTAGCGGGTGATGCCTCCTACGAGCAGTACTTC. J is TRBJ2-7 and V is TRBV9, with TRBD2 identical over 8 bases. The CDR3 totals 16 residues. Germline V gene lookup returns CDR1 SGDLS and CDR2 YYNGEE. J was trimmed by 0 bases and V by 4 bases; bases with no gene match: 9.

The chain carries TRBV7-9 and TRBJ2-1; TRBD1 agrees at 8 bases. CDR3 length equals 12 residues. V shed 4 bases, J shed 10 bases, and the junction held 3 bases outside the gene matches. Germline CDR1 SEHNR, CDR2 FQNEAQ (reference sequence). CDR3 sequence (DNA): TGTGCCAGCAGCTGGACAGGGCCCGAGCAGTTCTTC. It translates to CASSWTGPEQFF. Full variable domain (outside the CDR3, taken from reference TRBV7-9 and TRBJ2-1): DTGVSQNPRHKITKRGQNVTFRCDPISEHNRLYWYRQTLGQGPEFLTYFQNEAQLEKSRLLSDRFSAERPKGSFSTLEIQRTEQGDSAMYLCASSWTGPEQFFGPGTRLTVL.

This chain connects TRBV7-9 to TRBJ1-2; D perhaps matches TRBD1 (5 bases). Trimming took off 5 bases at V and 5 bases at J, with 18 bases between the two ends. CDR3 length: 15 amino acids. Looked up from germline, CDR1 is SEHNR and CDR2 is FQNEAQ (reference sequence). The CDR3 loop is CASSHRDGTAYGYTF. The DNA for the CDR3 is TGTGCCAGCAGCCACCGGGACGGGACGGCTTATGGCTACACCTTC.

The rearrangement links TRBV27 to TRBJ2-2, with D unresolved. The CDR3 sequence is 17 residues long. Trimming left V 6 bases short and J 1 base short, with 18 bases between. Germline-derived CDR1 and CDR2 are MNHEY and SMNVEV (reference sequence). CDR3 protein: CASSSPKPTWNTGELFF. CDR3 DNA sequence: TGTGCCAGCAGCAGCCCAAAACCCACATGGAACACCGGGGAGCTGTTTTTT.

This sequence joins TRBV7-3 and TRBJ1-2; D might be TRBD1 (6 bases). Deletions cut 3 bases from V and 4 bases from J, with 9 bases between. The CDR3 totals 13 residues. From germline, CDR1 is SGHTA and CDR2 FQGTGA. The CDR3 nucleotides read TGTGCCAGCAGCTTCGGGACACCCTATGGCTACACCTTC. Protein sequence: CASSFGTPYGYTF.

This clone was counted a few times. The chain links TRBV27 to TRBJ2-3; 7 bases fit TRBD1. The CDR3 consists of 14 residues. Germline V lookup: CDR1 MNHEY, CDR2 SMNVEV (reference sequence). Trimming at V came to 6 bases and at J to 2 bases, leaving 5 bases not matched to a gene. The CDR3 loop is CASRPGQITDTQYF. The CDR3 DNA reads as TGTGCCAGCAGACCGGGACAGATCACAGATACGCAGTATTTT.

V usage is TRBV5-1 and J usage is TRBJ1-2, with a possible D match to TRBD1 (5 bases). The ends were cut back, 5 bases at V and 5 bases at J, with 19 bases in the middle. The CDR3 is made up of 15 amino acids. CDR1 and CDR2 (germline): SGHRS, YFSETQ. CDR3 sequence reads: CASSSGTPVEYGYTF. Written as DNA, the CDR3 is TGCGCCAGCAGTTCCGGGACTCCGGTAGAGTATGGCTACACCTTC.

This sequence joins TRBV27 and TRBJ2-6; D gene ambiguous. The ends were cut back, 7 bases at V and 1 base at J, with 8 bases in the middle. CDR3 size: 14 residues. Germline loops: CDR1 MNHEY, CDR2 SMNVEV (reference sequence). In DNA, the CDR3 is TGTGCCAGCACCCTATTTTCTGGGGCCAACGTCCTGACTTTC. This translates into CASTLFSGANVLTF.

The chain has TRBV7-8 and TRBJ2-3; 7 positions agree with TRBD1. The CDR3 covers 15 residues. From germline, CDR1 is SGHVS and CDR2 FQNEAQ. The V segment lost 5 bases and the J segment 0 bases; nucleotides outside the gene matches: 5. CDR3 coding DNA: TGTGCCAGCAGCCGCCGGGACAGAAGCACAGATACGCAGTATTTT. It specifies CASSRRDRSTDTQYF.

The table lists this clone with a count of one. The V gene is TRBV7-9, the J gene TRBJ1-1; D not resolved. CDR1 and CDR2 from the germline V gene are SEHNR and FQNEAQ (reference sequence). Trimming took 4 bases from V and 5 from J, leaving 14 bases between them. The CDR3 is 14 residues long. Here the CDR3 reads CASSSVMGLTEAFF. CDR3 bases: TGTGCCAGCAGCTCTGTCATGGGATTGACTGAAGCTTTCTTT.

This clone was seen a few times. This chain uses TRBV6-5 with TRBJ1-2, with D unresolved. Germline assignment: CDR1 MNHEY and CDR2 SVGAGI. V dropped 7 bases and J dropped 3 bases, with 12 bases sitting between them. This CDR3 region has 13 residues. CDR3 amino acids: CASTLGRDYGYTF. The CDR3 nucleotides read TGTGCCAGCACCCTCGGTAGAGACTATGGCTACACCTTC.

V and J are TRBV7-2 and TRBJ2-5; 8 bases align to TRBD2. Trimming took 1 base from V and 4 from J; bases not matched to a gene: 5. The CDR3 is 15 amino acids. CDR1 is SGHTA and CDR2 is FQGNSA in the germline V gene. The CDR3 spells CASSLGSAGGETQYF. DNA of the CDR3: TGTGCCAGCAGCTTAGGCTCTGCGGGAGGAGAGACCCAGTACTTC.

This chain links TRBV19 with TRBJ2-1; TRBD2 matches 7 bases. The CDR3 is 16 residues long. V dropped 3 bases and J dropped 5; count of bases not matched to a gene: 10. In germline, CDR1 is LNHDA, CDR2 SQIVND (reference sequence). CDR3 sequence (DNA): TGTGCCAGTAGTATGAACGCTGCGGGAGCTGACAATGAGCAGTTCTTC. Protein product: CASSMNAAGADNEQFF.

The chain links TRBV11-3 to TRBJ2-3; 7 bases are a match to TRBD2. The CDR3 is 16 amino acids. CDR1 and CDR2 (germline): SGHNT, YENEEA. V was clipped by 5 bases and J by 5 bases; unmatched bases: 13. Here the CDR3 DNA reads TGTGCCAGCAGCGTGTCTAGCGGTCGGGGTGGAGATACGCAGTATTTT. This gives the protein CASSVSSGRGGDTQYF.